This TCR beta chain comes out of a study of identical twins. This clonotype was seen repeatedly, ten times or more. Germline CDR1 SGHRS, CDR2 YFSETQ. The CDR3 covers 15 residues. J was trimmed by 2 bases and V by 4 bases; bases with no gene match: 7. Carrying unique molecular identifiers, the cDNA also gained a universal primer site through template switching. TCRdb itself ran the 5' RACE reads through MiXCR, one entry per CDR3 protein. The sample lists hundreds of thousands of distinct CDR3 sequences; around 6% were seen once. Source material: naive T cells sorted from blood. This TCR derives from a young man in good health. V gene TRBV5-1 combines with J gene TRBJ2-3; 7 nucleotides agree with TRBD2. CDR3 loop: CASSRLAENTDTQYF. CDR3 DNA: TGCGCCAGCAGCCGCCTAGCGGAAAACACAGATACGCAGTATTTT.